The 32 T cell receptor beta chains given below trace back to one sample, sequenced in a study of beta chain features in type 1 diabetes. Study conclusions and caveats: TCRB CDR3s were moderately but significantly shorter in Type 1 diabetes patients in all four CD4+ subsets.

TCRB transcripts that were expressed got sequenced, as all of the isolated RNA had been reverse transcribed. Clones were read by immunoSEQ multiplex PCR, and TCRdb kept only the in-frame ones, dropping some. This table has around 690,000 clones, roughly 12% appearing once. No antigen has been identified for these receptors. The specimen sequenced was naive CD4+ T cells from blood. Receptors were obtained from a man aged 25 to 40 with type 1 diabetes.

The V gene is TRBV14, the J gene TRBJ1-1; D ambiguous. Germline CDR1 and CDR2: SGHDN and FVKESK. The V and J ends lost 3 bases and 1 base respectively, with 3 bases between them. The CDR3 covers 12 residues. CDR3 in DNA: TGTGCCAGCAGCCACCCGAACACTGAAGCTTTCTTT. Translation gives CASSHPNTEAFF.

The table lists this clone with a few counts. The sample holds other DNA sequences that translate to the same CDR3. The rearrangement uses TRBV28 and TRBJ2-7, with D maybe TRBD1 (5 bases). V lost 2 bases, J lost 4 bases, and 6 bases lay in between. The germline gives CDR1 MDHEN, CDR2 SYDVKM. CDR3 length: 12 amino acids. CDR3 in amino acids: CASSLQGYEQYF. CDR3 DNA sequence: TGTGCCAGCAGTTTACAGGGATACGAGCAGTACTTC.

This chain connects TRBV30 to TRBJ1-4, with D perhaps TRBD1 (6 bases). Trimming shortened V by 3 bases and J by 4 bases, and 18 bases separated the two germline ends. This CDR3 contains 16 residues. The germline gives CDR1 GTSNPN, CDR2 SVGIG (reference sequence). The CDR3 bases are TGTGCCTGGAGGATAAGAGACGGGGGCAATAATGAAAAACTGTTTTTT. Translation gives CAWRIRDGGNNEKLFF.

This clone was recorded a few times. The rearrangement uses TRBV11-3 and TRBJ1-1; 10 bases agree with TRBD1. This CDR3 has 15 amino acids. CDR1 and CDR2 from the germline V gene are SGHNT and YENEEA. V was pared by 4 bases and J by 5 bases, with 7 bases of the junction left unmatched. CDR3 protein: CASSYQTGGRTEAFF. The DNA of the CDR3 is TGTGCCAGCAGCTACCAGACAGGGGGCCGGACTGAAGCTTTCTTT.

The J gene is TRBJ1-5, the V gene TRBV28; weak D call: TRBD1 (6 bases). Germline V CDR1 and CDR2: MDHEN, SYDVKM. The CDR3 sequence is 16 residues long. Trimming left V 4 bases short and J 4 bases short, with 17 bases between. The CDR3 DNA is TGTGCCAGCAGTTCTCCCGGGGGCCCCTTGAATCAGCCCCAGCATTTT. Translated, it gives CASSSPGGPLNQPQHF.

The rearrangement joins TRBV29-1 to TRBJ2-7; TRBD2 is a possible D gene (5 bases). Between the trimmed V and J ends, which lost 4 bases and 0 bases, there was a span of 7 bases. The germline gives CDR1 SQVTM, CDR2 ANQGSEA. The CDR3 covers 12 residues. This chain's CDR3 is CSVVGSSYEQYF. The CDR3 bases are TGCAGCGTTGTGGGGAGCTCCTACGAGCAGTACTTC.

The chain carries TRBV2 and TRBJ2-2; the D is unclear. The germline CDR1 and CDR2 sequences are SNHLY and FYNNEI. The V end lost 1 base, the J end lost 1 base, and 4 bases lay between the germline ends. The CDR3 is 14 amino acids. For the CDR3, the DNA is TGTGCCAGCAGTGAAGGTCAGAACACCGGGGAGCTGTTTTTT. This sequence encodes CASSEGQNTGELFF.

The chain recombines TRBV11-3 with TRBJ2-1; a possible D gene is TRBD1 (5 bases). The CDR3 extends over 17 amino acids. The V end was cut by 5 bases, the J end by 9 bases, with 26 bases between. CDR1 is SGHNT, CDR2 YENEEA, per germline. CDR3 nucleotide sequence: TGTGCCAGCAGCCTAAGCCTGGGGCAGGGAACGAAGGTTGAGCAGTTCTTC. Protein sequence: CASSLSLGQGTKVEQFF. Together with reference TRBV11-3 and TRBJ2-1, the CDR3 gives the full variable domain: EAGVVQSPRYKIIEKKQPVAFWCNPISGHNTLYWYLQNLGQGPELLIRYENEEAVDDSQLPKDRFSAERLKGVDSTLKIQPAELGDSAVYLCASSLSLGQGTKVEQFFGPGTRLTVL.

The rearrangement links TRBV5-1 to TRBJ2-3; TRBD1 or TRBD2 may be the D gene (5 bases each). Trimming took off 3 bases at V and 2 bases at J, with 7 bases between the two ends. CDR3 length equals 13 residues. The germline CDR1 and CDR2 sequences are SGHRS and YFSETQ. The CDR3 bases are TGCGCCAGCAGCTACGGGACCACAGATACGCAGTATTTT. Amino acid sequence: CASSYGTTDTQYF.

The J gene is TRBJ2-7, the V gene TRBV28; D possibly corresponds to TRBD1 (5 bases). Between the trimmed V and J ends, which lost 1 base and 5 bases, there was a span of 15 bases. The CDR3 contains 15 residues. In germline, CDR1 is MDHEN, CDR2 SYDVKM. The CDR3 here is CASSLFGQGINEQYF. CDR3 sequence (DNA): TGTGCCAGCAGTTTATTCGGTCAGGGCATAAACGAGCAGTACTTC. Full variable domain (remainder filled in from reference TRBV28 and TRBJ2-7): DVKVTQSSRYLVKRTGEKVFLECVQDMDHENMFWYRQDPGLGLRLIYFSYDVKMKEKGDIPEGYSVSREKKERFSLILESASTNQTSMYLCASSLFGQGINEQYFGPGTRLTVT.

The chain links TRBV7-6 to TRBJ2-5, with TRBD1 matching 7 bases. V dropped 5 bases and J dropped 1; count of bases not matched to a gene: 7. Germline V gives CDR1 SGHVS, CDR2 FNYEAQ. This CDR3 has 15 amino acids. The CDR3 here is CASSPRTGLQETQYF. In DNA, the CDR3 is TGTGCCAGCAGCCCCAGGACAGGCCTCCAAGAGACCCAGTACTTC.

This clone has a handful of counts. V gene TRBV28 combines with J gene TRBJ1-2; D call uncertain. The germline gives CDR1 MDHEN, CDR2 SYDVKM. The CDR3 spans 11 residues. Trimming left V 2 bases short and J 4 bases short, with 2 bases between. The CDR3 here is CASSLRYGYTF. CDR3 coding DNA: TGTGCCAGCAGTTTACGCTATGGCTACACCTTC.

This clone was found a few times. The rearrangement links TRBV6-5 to TRBJ2-2, with no clear D. The length of the CDR3 is 11 residues. Germline assignment: CDR1 MNHEY and CDR2 SVGAGI. V was clipped by 6 bases and J by 7 bases, with 6 bases between them. CDR3 sequence: CASRASGELFF. In DNA form, the CDR3 reads TGTGCCAGCAGGGCAAGCGGGGAGCTGTTTTTT.

This chain connects TRBV7-2 to TRBJ1-5; D remains unclear. CDR1 SGHTA and CDR2 FQGNSA come from the germline V gene. This CDR3 is built from 14 residues. V was pared by 2 bases and J by 7 bases, with 12 bases between. The CDR3 here is CASSLNWGRQPQHF. The CDR3 nucleotides are TGTGCCAGCAGCTTAAACTGGGGAAGACAGCCCCAGCATTTT.

This clone was observed a few times. The chain couples TRBV25-1 to TRBJ1-5, with D possibly matching TRBD1 (6 bases). Germline CDR1 and CDR2: MGHDK and SYGVNS. Trimming cost V 6 bases and J 4 bases, with 7 bases left between them. This CDR3 has 12 amino acids. The CDR3 nucleotides read TGTGCCAGCAGGGGACAAAATCAGCCCCAGCATTTT. Its protein is CASRGQNQPQHF.

The chain recombines TRBV6-1 with TRBJ2-4; either TRBD1 or TRBD2 may fit D (5 bases each). Germline CDR1 and CDR2: MNHNS and SASEGT. V was trimmed by 2 bases and J by 1 base, leaving 21 bases between them. The CDR3 consists of 19 residues. CDR3 loop: CASSENPLDTDFAKNIQYF. CDR3 in DNA: TGTGCCAGCAGTGAAAACCCCTTGGACACGGACTTTGCCAAAAACATTCAGTACTTC.

This clone was seen more than once but under ten times. Other DNA sequences in this specimen translate into the identical CDR3. This sequence joins TRBV5-1 and TRBJ2-5, with D unclear. Between the trimmed V and J ends, which lost 0 bases and 0 bases, there was a span of 6 bases. Germline CDR1 reads SGHRS; CDR2 reads YFSETQ. The CDR3 is 14 amino acids. CDR3 sequence (DNA): TGCGCCAGCAGCTTGGGGAGAAACCAAGAGACCCAGTACTTC. Amino acids: CASSLGRNQETQYF. The whole variable domain, remainder taken from reference TRBV5-1 and TRBJ2-5, is KAGVTQTPRYLIKTRGQQVTLSCSPISGHRSVSWYQQTPGQGLQFLFEYFSETQRNKGNFPGRFSGRQFSNSRSEMNVSTLELGDSALYLCASSLGRNQETQYFGPGTRLLVL.

V usage is TRBV9 and J usage is TRBJ2-3; 7 bases fit TRBD2. CDR1 is SGDLS and CDR2 is YYNGEE in the germline V gene. This CDR3 has 17 residues. With V trimmed by 3 bases and J by 6 bases, 16 bases remained unmatched. The CDR3 reads CASSEHLRGKPKDTQYF. The CDR3 nucleotides read TGTGCCAGCAGCGAGCATCTGCGGGGGAAACCGAAGGATACGCAGTATTTT. Supplemented by reference TRBV9 and TRBJ2-3, the full variable domain reads DSGVTQTPKHLITATGQRVTLRCSPRSGDLSVYWYQQSLDQGLQFLIQYYNGEERAKGNILERFSAQQFPDLHSELNLSSLELGDSALYFCASSEHLRGKPKDTQYFGPGTRLTVL.

This clone occurred a few times. This chain links TRBV29-1 with TRBJ1-2; perhaps TRBD1 as D (6 bases). V was trimmed by 4 bases and J by 8 bases, leaving 17 bases between them. Germline lookup yields CDR1 SQVTM and CDR2 ANQGSEA. The CDR3 totals 13 residues. CDR3 DNA: TGCAGCGTTGGACGGGGGGCCGGGGAAGGCTACACCTTC. It is translated as CSVGRGAGEGYTF.

This clone was seen a handful of times. This chain joins TRBV5-1 and TRBJ2-1, with a tentative D call TRBD2 (6 bases). The V end lost 0 bases, the J end lost 5 bases, and 18 bases lay between the germline ends. CDR1 is SGHRS, CDR2 YFSETQ, per germline. The CDR3 has 17 amino acids. The CDR3 coding sequence is TGCGCCAGCAGCTTGGTTCCCCGTAGCGGCAGTGACAATGAGCAGTTCTTC. Translated, it gives CASSLVPRSGSDNEQFF.

As concerns this clone: A read error may account for a junction end that differs from germline. The chain is built from TRBV19 and TRBJ1-1, with D unclear. The germline V gene encodes CDR1 LNHDA and CDR2 SQIVND (reference sequence). The CDR3 has 12 residues. This chain's CDR3 is CASSIENTEAFF. DNA for the CDR3: TGTGCCAGTAGCATAGAGAACACTGAAGCTTTCTTT.

This chain links TRBV7-6 with TRBJ2-3; D is uncertain. From germline, CDR1 is SGHVS and CDR2 FNYEAQ. There are 14 residues in the CDR3. V was shortened by 2 bases and J by 5 bases, with 11 bases between the two germline ends. CDR3 sequence: CASSLRMGGDTQYF. The CDR3 DNA is TGTGCCAGCAGCTTACGTATGGGTGGAGATACGCAGTATTTT.

This clone was seen only a few times. The chain employs TRBV7-8 and TRBJ2-2; tentatively, D is TRBD2 (7 bases). V was trimmed by 3 bases and J by 8 bases, leaving 25 bases between them. This CDR3 has 18 residues. From germline, CDR1 is SGHVS and CDR2 FQNEAQ. CDR3 loop: CASSFLPGLQTQGGELFF. As DNA, the CDR3 is TGTGCCAGCAGCTTCCTTCCGGGACTACAAACCCAGGGGGGGGAGCTGTTTTTT.

This clone was counted a few times. V is TRBV29-1 and J is TRBJ1-3, with D unclear. CDR1 SQVTM and CDR2 ANQGSEA come from the germline V gene. V was cut by 5 bases and J by 0 bases, with 11 bases left in between. This CDR3 spans 14 amino acids. This CDR3 reads CSVRATNSGNTIYF. CDR3 nucleotide sequence: TGCAGCGTTAGAGCAACCAACTCTGGAAACACCATATATTTT.

This clone turned up a few times. The chain recombines TRBV9 with TRBJ1-1, with 7 bases matching TRBD1. This CDR3 comprises 15 residues. With 4 bases clipped from V and 1 base from J, the junction kept 7 bases outside the gene matches. Germline CDR1 reads SGDLS; CDR2 reads YYNGEE. In DNA, the CDR3 is TGTGCCAGCAGCCGTCTGGACAGGCAGAACACTGAAGCTTTCTTT. This codes for CASSRLDRQNTEAFF.

The chain uses TRBV7-2 and TRBJ1-2, with D unresolved. Germline V gene data show CDR1 as SGHTA and CDR2 as FQGNSA. The ends were cut back, 0 bases at V and 5 bases at J, with 7 bases in the middle. The CDR3 runs to 13 residues. The DNA for the CDR3 is TGTGCCAGCAGCTTAGCGTCCTTGTATGGCTACACCTTC. Translated: CASSLASLYGYTF.

This clone has only a few counts. This chain uses TRBV5-1 with TRBJ2-5, with TRBD2 matching over 8 bases. This CDR3 spans 14 amino acids. Germline values: CDR1 SGHRS, CDR2 YFSETQ. The V gene end was trimmed by 2 bases and the J gene end by 2 bases; junction bases not matched to a gene: 2. CDR3 nucleotides: TGCGCCAGCAGCTTCGCGGGGGGACAAGAGACCCAGTACTTC. Encoded protein: CASSFAGGQETQYF.

The V gene is TRBV7-9, the J gene TRBJ1-2; 7 positions agree with TRBD1. CDR1 is SEHNR and CDR2 is FQNEAQ in the germline V gene (reference sequence). Trimming cost V 5 bases and J 8 bases; bases outside gene matches: 8. There are 13 residues in the CDR3. The CDR3 sequence is CASSPDRVWGYTF. The CDR3 DNA sequence: TGTGCCAGCAGCCCAGACAGGGTTTGGGGCTACACCTTC.

This clone occurred a few times. The chain links TRBV9 to TRBJ1-2, with D perhaps TRBD1 (5 bases). Germline CDR1 SGDLS, CDR2 YYNGEE. The CDR3 is made up of 16 amino acids. Trimming removed 4 bases from V and 3 bases from J, with 19 bases in between. DNA of the CDR3: TGTGCCAGCAGCATCCGGGACGTTAACGAGGACTATGGCTACACCTTC. Translated, it gives CASSIRDVNEDYGYTF.

This clone was counted a few times. Additional DNA sequences in this sample encode the identical CDR3. The chain carries TRBV9 and TRBJ2-5; the D is unclear. This CDR3 spans 13 amino acids. Germline V gene sequence: CDR1 SGDLS, CDR2 YYNGEE. With 0 bases removed from V and 1 base from J, the gap between germline ends came to 4 bases. CDR3 loop: CASSVASQETQYF. The CDR3 nucleotides are TGTGCCAGCAGCGTAGCGAGCCAAGAGACCCAGTACTTC.

In this sample, this clone turned up a few times. This chain uses TRBV2 with TRBJ1-1; no clear D gene. CDR1 and CDR2 from the germline V gene are SNHLY and FYNNEI. This CDR3 is built from 14 residues. V was trimmed by 5 bases and J by 4 bases, leaving 14 bases between them. CDR3 nucleotides: TGTGCCAGCAGTTTTGCGACCGAAGGCACTGAAGCTTTCTTT. It yields the protein CASSFATEGTEAFF.

This clone has only a few counts. The V gene is TRBV4-3, the J gene TRBJ2-3, with 10 bases matching TRBD1. Germline loops: CDR1 LGHNA, CDR2 YSLEER. This CDR3 is 17 amino acids long. V gave up 0 bases and J gave up 2 bases; unmatched junction bases: 5. CDR3 sequence: CASSQDAGQGLTDTQYF. CDR3 sequence (DNA): TGCGCCAGCAGCCAAGATGCGGGACAGGGGCTCACAGATACGCAGTATTTT.